This TCR beta chain was captured in a study of OX40 agonist ivuxolimab in advanced cancers. Background for the entire study: Ivuxolimab, which targeted the costimulatory receptor OX40 (CD134), was an agonistic, fully human IgG2 monoclonal antibody. Intravenous ivuxolimab was administered to patients every 2 weeks at six dose levels: 0.01, 0.1, 0.3, 1.5, 3 and 10 mg/kg. Of the approximately 50 dose-escalation patients, hepatocellular carcinoma was present in about 20, melanoma in around 15, renal cell carcinoma in 9 and head and neck cancer in 9. In the dose-escalation cohort, roughly four fifths of patients were male, and the mean age was around 60 years, with a range of roughly 20 to 80. Patients were allowed to have had prior anti-PD-1, anti-PD-L1 or anti-CTLA-4 therapy, and approximately 40% of the dose-escalation patients had previously received checkpoint inhibitors. Three dose-escalation patients achieved partial responses, one with hepatocellular carcinoma and two with cutaneous melanoma. The purpose of peripheral TCRbeta sequencing was to test whether ivuxolimab changed TCR sequence diversity and led to clonal T-cell expansion. The paper covers the monotherapy dose-escalation part of the phase I ivuxolimab trial, which included N ≈ 57 patients.

The trial excluded patients who had a history of autoimmune disease or were on systemic immunosuppression. Peripheral blood for TCR sequencing was collected from all dose cohorts at baseline, on cycle 4 day 1, and on cycle 7 day 1. Samples came from an open-label, multicenter, first-in-human phase I dose-escalation trial of ivuxolimab. The trial enrolled adults with locally advanced or metastatic head and neck squamous cell, hepatocellular, melanoma or renal cell carcinoma. CD4+ and CD8+ T cells were sorted separately from peripheral blood before TCR sequencing. Details on this clone: What antigen it recognizes has not been identified. Base quality data are lacking; no much larger clone is found one base away.

Here is what the overall study found, with its caveats: In the 0.1-3.0 mg/kg groups, partial responders were among the patients with the lowest normalized peripheral clonal expansion, particularly in CD8+ T cells. The antigen specificity of the peripheral T cells that underwent clonal expansion was not determined. Clonal expansion of both CD4+ and CD8+ blood T cells was observed from baseline to week 6 at doses 0.1 to 3.0 mg/kg. Low levels of normalized T-cell clonal expansion were also shown by some nonresponding patients. After ivuxolimab, more expanded clones were found on average in CD8+ T cells than in CD4+ T cells.

In the germline V gene, CDR1 corresponds to SGHAT and CDR2 to FQNNGV. The CDR3 starts with the cysteine, ends with the phenylalanine, and has 12 residues. Only CDR3 DNA is held: 36 bases, read in frame from base 1. Here V drops 5 bases and J drops 8 bases, and the junction holds 3 bases not matched to any gene. To sequence the TCRbeta CDR3 region, genomic DNA was isolated from the sorted cells. The immunoSEQ Assay was used for sequencing of TCRbeta CDR3 regions. This immuneACCESS table, as held by TCRdb, lists in-frame sequences with V and J called but not all clones. Of the missing ones, under half trace to an unresolved V gene in checked studies; the others have no known cause. Across this sample there are more than 10,000 clones, with around 84% seen only once. Roughly 41% of the sample is held by the ten biggest clonotypes.

The origin of this receptor is an adult with an advanced solid tumor such as melanoma, head and neck, liver or kidney cancer. The rearranged chain carries TRBV11-2 and TRBJ1-3; 7 bases in between match TRBD1. The source was CD4+ or CD8+ T cells sorted from blood, collected in a trial of the OX40 agonist ivuxolimab. The DNA reads TGTGCCAGCAGCGACAGGGTTGACACCATATATTTT. This gives the protein CASSDRVDTIYF.